The entry that follows covers one T cell receptor (beta chain) sequence. This clone was seen more than once but under ten times. Its recognized antigen is unknown. Per-nucleotide qualities are absent, and no much larger clonotype sits a single base away. The data belong to a study of cytomegalovirus exposure and HLA in healthy donors (dated by TCRdb to about 2017). For the wider study: An earlier analysis of several hundred of the donors reported about 300 Gb of sequence data and some 110 million unique TCR beta sequences obtained from about 180 million T cells. The genetic ancestry cluster associated with self-reported Caucasian donors included roughly 84% of the roughly 400 genotyped donors. In an earlier analysis of over 550 of the donors, high-throughput TCR beta sequencing was used to judge whether each TCR beta V gene segment behaved as functional or pseudogenic. Class I and class II HLA loci were covered by the typing at four-digit resolution. About five DR-DQ haplotypes were treated as single units for association and clustering because of strong linkage in the cohort. Among under 450 genotyped donors of the cohort, an average of around 240,000 unique TCR beta nucleotide sequences were sequenced per donor, around a sixth of them non-productive. A later analysis re-examined previously published TCR beta repertoires from roughly 720 donors and added high-resolution HLA genotyping to investigate patterns of TCR occurrence. Rather than using new phenotypic data, the later analysis identified candidate immune exposures from TCR beta sequences and from how often those sequences occurred across donors. To predict cytomegalovirus infection status, the study brought together high-throughput TCR immunosequencing, statistical association of individual TCRs with disease status, and machine learning. A separate validation cohort of more than 100 different subjects was used in addition to the 666-subject first cohort. An early release that covered some 630 HLA-typed donors contained 250 to 350 gigabases of sequencing data and 65 million to 100 million unique TCR sequences. Typing coverage differed by locus: A, B, C, DRB1 and DQB1 were typed in roughly 629-640 donors, DQA1 in 522, DPA1 in approximately 600, and DPB1 in approximately 450. Genome-wide SNP genotypes for about 60% of the roughly 670 donors were used in a later genetic analysis, which treated that subset as a discovery cohort. Every discovery cohort repertoire had been produced on one sequencing platform. The aim of the study was to test whether cataloging public T cell receptors could identify signatures of past pathogen exposure. Using immunosequencing, the study profiled T cell repertoires from 550 to 750 subjects and related those repertoires to cytomegalovirus serostatus. Donor age, sex, ethnicity and CMV serostatus were collected together with the repertoire data.

General conclusions and limits of the study: In a later genetic analysis, fewer N-insertions in productive TCRs were reported among donors in an Asian-associated ancestry cluster than the roughly 700-donor mean. A further reported finding was that TCR beta sequences accurately predicted the HLA-A and HLA-B alleles for most subjects in the first cohort. HLA typing was unavailable for some donors at each locus, so association tests used only the typed subset. Roughly 15 rarely observed V segments, including chromosome 9 orphons, were excluded from the earlier analysis of approximately 500 of the donors because counts were too low. Compared with equally common non-associated chains, HLA-associated TCR beta chains in a later analysis were more clonally expanded and had lower generation probabilities. According to the authors, the approach could potentially be generalized to other disease states and immunological phenotypes. Several of the top co-occurrence clusters appeared to be linked to parvovirus B19, influenza, CMV and Epstein-Barr virus, according to a later analysis. When HLA alleles, especially DR and DQ, strongly co-occurred, TCR associations were difficult to assign to individual alleles. The classifier was reported to diagnose cytomegalovirus status with high specificity and sensitivity in both the original cohort and the validation cohort. An association between a missense DCLRE1C variant and V-gene and J-gene trimming of TCR beta chains was found in a later genetic analysis and replicated in an independent cohort. The cohort was sequenced for TCR beta chains only, and without alpha or paired-chain data the features that could be detected were limited. In a later analysis, the rate of TCR association differed among HLA loci, with DRB1 alleles having the most associated TCRs and HLA-C alleles having the fewest. In a later analysis, 15,000 to 20,000 TCR beta sequences were associated with specific HLA alleles at a false discovery rate of 0.05. Correlated functional status among segregating V segments might be attributable to linkage disequilibrium, but an unknown experimental factor could not be ruled out. The presence/absence analyses assumed that sequencing depth was roughly uniform across donors, and that assumption may not be true. While some public TCRs were present in many individuals, most TCR sequences turned up only very rarely across donors. The sequencing pipeline was judged likely to have produced a cluster of highly shared sequence variants as a technical artifact. CMV serostatus was the only immune exposure information available for the cohort. In an earlier analysis of 587 of the donors, most TCR beta V segments appeared in productive rearrangements about 87% or about 30% of the time, broadly matching IMGT annotations. A few of the identified cytomegalovirus-associated TCR beta chains were confirmed in vitro to be specific for cytomegalovirus antigens. A total of 150 or so TCR beta chains were listed by the study as associated with cytomegalovirus. According to a later analysis, most CMV-associated TCR beta chains appeared to be HLA-restricted, and the HLA associations seemed to be driven largely by CMV exposure.

The library was produced with the immunoSEQ multiplex PCR assay. For the multiplex PCR, a mixture combining 60 forward primers for TCR Vbeta segments and 13 reverse primers for TCR Jbeta segments was used. A multiplex PCR assay on genomic DNA amplified the CDR3 region of rearranged TCR beta genes. Amplified TCR beta libraries were sequenced as 87-base-pair reads on the Illumina HiSeq System. The original pipeline was this. A later analysis counted around 72 million unique TCR beta chains across the 600 to 850 repertoires, and around 9.9 million of these chains were shared by at least two donors. A nearest-neighbor algorithm error-corrected the raw reads and collapsed the reads into unique sequences, merging closely related sequences to remove PCR and sequencing errors. To assign V, D and J gene segments, CDR3 sequences were aligned to IMGT reference sequences. For a sequence to be retained, a match of at least six nucleotides was required to both a V gene segment and a J gene segment. Rearrangements were classified as productive when the CDR3 lacked stop codons and remained in frame with V and J, and all other rearrangements were classified as non-productive. CDR3 was defined according to IMGT convention as the region running from the second conserved V-encoded cysteine to the conserved J-encoded phenylalanine. The earlier analysis of around 640 of the donors excluded sequences that lacked an unambiguous match to a single V gene segment. An earlier analysis of 587 of the donors classified V segments as functional when productive rearrangements were above 56.7% and as segregating when the standard deviation between donors was above 5%. A statistical classification framework was built for diagnosing cytomegalovirus status from the catalog of TCR beta chain sequences. A later analysis assigned V and J genes by comparing TCR nucleotide sequences with IMGT/GENE-DB human TR gene sequences. A later analysis assigned CDR3 sequences and most-parsimonious VDJ recombination scenarios with the TCRdist pipeline. In a later analysis, every TCR beta chain was defined by the combination of its CDR3 amino acid sequence and its V-gene family, and reads without a unique V-gene family were dropped. As a way to deal with suspected cross-contamination and a sequencing artifact, a later analysis dropped approximately 570 nucleotide sequences that were highly shared and had low generation probability. In a later analysis, a clonal expansion index for each public chain was calculated from normalized within-repertoire ranks of inferred template counts. In a later analysis, generation probabilities were computed using a VDJ recombination model fitted to out-of-frame rearrangements, and the results were checked against IGoR. In a later analysis, TCR-TCR, TCR-HLA and TCR-CMV co-occurrence was scored with hypergeometric tests, and a repertoire-size bias correction was applied to TCR pairs. False discovery rates were estimated in a later analysis by permuting HLA or CMV assignments 20 times. In a later analysis, co-occurring TCRs were grouped with DBSCAN, and TCRdist sequence similarity was added when clustering was performed within HLA-allele-positive subsets. Repertoires with fewer than 30,000 or more than 120,000 public chains were left out of co-occurrence clustering, as were several repertoires with anomalous nucleotide sharing. Not all clones reach the TCRdb copy of this immuneACCESS table, which keeps in-frame sequences only. Checked studies attribute under half of the gap to unresolved V genes and leave the rest unexplained. The DNA was the basis for D and trimming; V, J and clone size are from that table. This sample holds roughly 99,000 clones; around 67% were observed only once. Of the sample, approximately 15% is held by the ten largest clones.

The cohort was made up of around 720 healthy bone marrow donors. At the time of sampling, all cohort members were nominally healthy, though unrecorded immune exposures were likely present. The donor was CMV seropositive and was included in the group of 250 to 300 seropositive cohort members. A peripheral blood sample was collected from each donor, and TCR beta sequencing was performed on peripheral blood mononuclear cells. Genomic DNA was extracted from the blood cell samples with the Qiagen DNeasy Blood Extraction Kit. This clonotype was sampled from a woman between 40 and 50 years old in good health and CMV-seropositive. Material for sequencing was PBMCs.

The bases read TGTGCCAGCAGTGAACGACAGATCAACTATGGCTACACCTTC. The encoded protein is CASSERQINYGYTF. The rearranged chain carries TRBV6-1 and TRBJ1-2; D gene: possibly TRBD1, on 5 matching bases. The CDR3, from cysteine to phenylalanine, totals 14 residues. Only the CDR3 part of the read is kept: 42 bases, read in frame from the first base. Sequences MNHNS (CDR1) and SASEGT (CDR2) are obtained from the germline V gene. The V end loses 2 bases and the J end loses 2 bases, and a stretch of 9 bases separates them.